This T cell receptor beta chain was identified during a study of sequential checkpoint blockade in melanoma. Across the whole study: TCRβ was sequenced from DNA of 91 pretreatment tumors. Under 25 patients had tumor biopsies before treatment and at week 13.

Study outcomes and limitations: Rising tumor T-cell fraction and clonality meant about 30 times likelier benefit.

Germline assignment: CDR1 SGHVT and CDR2 SQSDAQ. The CDR3 loop spans 19 amino acids. V shed 2 bases, J shed 0 bases, and the junction held 8 bases outside the gene matches. This clone was seen many times. Its antigen is unidentified. TCRdb keeps only in-frame clones here, not all; method: immunoSEQ multiplex PCR. The sample comprises about 37,000 clones, over 30% of which are singletons, and 1.5% to 2% rests with the top ten. Treatment indicated: randomized to nivolumab then ipilimumab (arm A) or the reverse (arm B). The sequences come from tumor tissue (inferred from file names), collected from a patient given nivolumab and ipilimumab in sequence. The chain carries TRBV7-4 and TRBJ2-1; 12 bases are a match to TRBD2. The clonotype originates from a human donor with melanoma. CDR3: CASSLTAASGRASYNEQFF. For the CDR3, the DNA is TGTGCCAGCAGCTTAACGGCGGCTAGCGGGAGGGCCTCCTACAATGAGCAGTTCTTC.